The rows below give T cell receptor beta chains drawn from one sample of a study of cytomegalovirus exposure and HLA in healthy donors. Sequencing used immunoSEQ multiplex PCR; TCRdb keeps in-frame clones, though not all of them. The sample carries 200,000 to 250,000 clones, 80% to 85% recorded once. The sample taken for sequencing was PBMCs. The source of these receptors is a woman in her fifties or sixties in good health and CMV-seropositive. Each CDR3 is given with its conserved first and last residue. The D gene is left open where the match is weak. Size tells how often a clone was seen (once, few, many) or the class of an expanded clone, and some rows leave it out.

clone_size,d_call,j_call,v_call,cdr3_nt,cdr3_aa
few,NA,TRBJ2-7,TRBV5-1,TGCGCCAGCAGCCTCAACCGGGAGTTTTACGGCGAGCAGTACTTC,CASSLNREFYGEQYF
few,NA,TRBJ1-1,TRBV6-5,TGTGCCAGCAGCCTAGGCGGGGGTGGCACTGAAGCTTTCTTT,CASSLGGGGTEAFF
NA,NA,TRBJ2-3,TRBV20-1,TGCAGTGCTAGACAGGATACGCAGTATTTT,CSARQDTQYF
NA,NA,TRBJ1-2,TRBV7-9,TGTGCCAGCAGCCTTACAGGGACGGGTGGCTACACCTTC,CASSLTGTGGYTF
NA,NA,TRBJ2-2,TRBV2,TGTGCCAGCAGTGATCGGGGGAACACCGGGGAGCTGTTTTTT,CASSDRGNTGELFF
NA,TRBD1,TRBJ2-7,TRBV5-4,TGTGCCAGCAGCGCATCGACAGGGGGGGGCTACGAGCAGTACTTC,CASSASTGGGYEQYF
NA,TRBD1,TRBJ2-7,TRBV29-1,TGCAGCGGTACCGGGACAGGGGTCGGCGAGCAGTACTTC,CSGTGTGVGEQYF
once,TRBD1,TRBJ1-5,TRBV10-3,TGTGCCATCAACGACGGGACAGGGGTCAATCAGCCCCAGCATTTT,CAINDGTGVNQPQHF
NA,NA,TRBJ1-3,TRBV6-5,TGTGCCAGCAGCGATTGGGGAGGAGGAAACACCATATATTTT,CASSDWGGGNTIYF
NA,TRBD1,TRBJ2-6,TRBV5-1,TGCGCCAGCAGCTGGAAAGAAGGGACAGGGCCTATCTCTGGGGCCAACGTCCTGACTTTC,CASSWKEGTGPISGANVLTF